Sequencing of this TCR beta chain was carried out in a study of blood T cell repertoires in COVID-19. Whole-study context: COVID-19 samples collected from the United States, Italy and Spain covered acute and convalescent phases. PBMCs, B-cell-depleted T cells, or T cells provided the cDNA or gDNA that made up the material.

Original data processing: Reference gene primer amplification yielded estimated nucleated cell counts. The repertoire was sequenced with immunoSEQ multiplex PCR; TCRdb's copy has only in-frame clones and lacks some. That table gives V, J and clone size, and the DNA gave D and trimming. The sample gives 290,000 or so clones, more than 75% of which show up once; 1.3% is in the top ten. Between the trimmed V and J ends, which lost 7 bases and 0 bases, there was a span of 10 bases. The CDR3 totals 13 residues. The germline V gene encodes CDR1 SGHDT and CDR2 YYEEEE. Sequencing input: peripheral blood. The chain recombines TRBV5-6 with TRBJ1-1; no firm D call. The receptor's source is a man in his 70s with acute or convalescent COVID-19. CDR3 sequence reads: CASGKTVNTEAFF. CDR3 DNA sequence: TGTGCCAGCGGCAAAACAGTGAACACTGAAGCTTTCTTT.